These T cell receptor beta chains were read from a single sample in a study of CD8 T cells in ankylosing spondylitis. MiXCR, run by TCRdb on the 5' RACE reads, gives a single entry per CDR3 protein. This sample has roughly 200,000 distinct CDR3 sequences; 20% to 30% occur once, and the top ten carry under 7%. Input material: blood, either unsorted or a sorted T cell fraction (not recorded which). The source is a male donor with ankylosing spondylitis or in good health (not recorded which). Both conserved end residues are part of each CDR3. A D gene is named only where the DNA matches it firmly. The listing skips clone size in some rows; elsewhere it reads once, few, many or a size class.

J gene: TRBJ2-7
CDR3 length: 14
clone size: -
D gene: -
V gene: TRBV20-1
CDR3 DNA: TGCAGTGCTAGAGATGGGGGGACGGGGTTGGAGCAGTACTTC
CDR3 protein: CSARDGGTGLEQYF

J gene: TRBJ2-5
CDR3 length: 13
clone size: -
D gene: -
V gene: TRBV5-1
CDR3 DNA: TGCGCCAGCACCGAACCCGGCGGGAAGACCCAGTACTTC
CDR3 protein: CASTEPGGKTQYF

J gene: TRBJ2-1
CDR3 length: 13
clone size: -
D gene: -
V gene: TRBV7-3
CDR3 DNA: TGTGCCAGCAGCTTACCGTCCCAGGGCCGCCTCTTCTTC
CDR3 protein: CASSLPSQGRLFF

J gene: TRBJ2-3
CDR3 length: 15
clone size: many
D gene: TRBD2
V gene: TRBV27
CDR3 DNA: TGTGCCAGCAGTTTTTTAGCGGGAGTCGCAGATACGCAGTATTTT
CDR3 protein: CASSFLAGVADTQYF

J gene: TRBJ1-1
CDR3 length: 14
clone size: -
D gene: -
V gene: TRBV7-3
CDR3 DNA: TGTGCCAGCAGAGCGAGGGGAGGGGACACTGAAGCTTTCTTT
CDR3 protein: CASRARGGDTEAFF

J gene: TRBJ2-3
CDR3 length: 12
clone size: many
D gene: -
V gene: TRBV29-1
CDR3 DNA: TGCAGCGTTGAGGCCTTCACAGATACGCAGTATTTT
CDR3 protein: CSVEAFTDTQYF

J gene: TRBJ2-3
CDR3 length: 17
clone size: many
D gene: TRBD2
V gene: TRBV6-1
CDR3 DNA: TGTGCCAGCAGGTCTAGCGGGAGACGACAAAGCGCAGATACGCAGTATTTT
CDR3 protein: CASRSSGRRQSADTQYF

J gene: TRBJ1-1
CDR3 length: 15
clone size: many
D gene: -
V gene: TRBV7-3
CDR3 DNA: TGTGCCAGCAGCTTAATGGGGGGGCCCAAGGCTGAAGCTTTCTTT
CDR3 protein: CASSLMGGPKAEAFF

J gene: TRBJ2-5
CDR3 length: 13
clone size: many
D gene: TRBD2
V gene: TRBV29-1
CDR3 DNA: TGCAGCGCCACTACTAGCGCAAGTCAGACCCAGTACTTC
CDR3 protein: CSATTSASQTQYF

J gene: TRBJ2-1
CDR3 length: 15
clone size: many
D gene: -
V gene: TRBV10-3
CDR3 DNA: TGTGCCATCAGTGAGGGGCGGGAAAGCTACAATGAGCAGTTCTTC
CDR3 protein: CAISEGRESYNEQFF

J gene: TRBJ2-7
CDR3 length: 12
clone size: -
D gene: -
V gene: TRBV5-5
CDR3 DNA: TGTGCCAGCAGCTTAGCCGCGGGAGAGCAGTACTTC
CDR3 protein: CASSLAAGEQYF

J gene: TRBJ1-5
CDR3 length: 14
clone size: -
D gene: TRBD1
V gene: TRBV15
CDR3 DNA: TGTGCCACCAGCAGATGGGACAGGAATCAGCCCCAGCATTTT
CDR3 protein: CATSRWDRNQPQHF

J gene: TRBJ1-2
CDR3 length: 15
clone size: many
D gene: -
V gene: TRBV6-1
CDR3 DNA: TGTGCCAGCAGTAGCCGGGGGGTTAAGGGTTTGGGCTACACCTTC
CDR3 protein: CASSSRGVKGLGYTF

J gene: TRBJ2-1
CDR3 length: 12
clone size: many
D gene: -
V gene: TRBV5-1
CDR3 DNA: TGCGCCAGCAGTCGGAGTAACAATGAGCAGTTCTTC
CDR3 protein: CASSRSNNEQFF

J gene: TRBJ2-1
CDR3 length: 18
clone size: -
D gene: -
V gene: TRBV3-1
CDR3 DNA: TGTGCCAGCAGCCAAAGGCCAGGGGTAGGACTAGACTACAATGAGCAGTTCTTC
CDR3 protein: CASSQRPGVGLDYNEQFF

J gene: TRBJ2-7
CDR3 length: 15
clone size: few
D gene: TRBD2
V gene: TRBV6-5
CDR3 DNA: TGTGCCAGCAGTTACGGGGGGACTAGCGGCTACGAGCAGTACTTC
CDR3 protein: CASSYGGTSGYEQYF

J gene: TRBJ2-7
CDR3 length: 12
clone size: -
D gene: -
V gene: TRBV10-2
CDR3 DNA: TGCGCCAGCCGGGACGGAAGTTGGGAGCAGTACTTC
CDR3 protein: CASRDGSWEQYF

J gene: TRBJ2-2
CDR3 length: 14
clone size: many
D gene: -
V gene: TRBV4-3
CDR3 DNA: TGCGCCAGCAGCCAACGGCAGGGCACCGGGGAGCTGTTTTTT
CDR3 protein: CASSQRQGTGELFF

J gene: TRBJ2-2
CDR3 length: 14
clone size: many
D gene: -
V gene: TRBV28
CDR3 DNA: TGTGCCAGCAGGGCCAGGGGGAACACCGGGGAGCTGTTTTTT
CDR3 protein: CASRARGNTGELFF

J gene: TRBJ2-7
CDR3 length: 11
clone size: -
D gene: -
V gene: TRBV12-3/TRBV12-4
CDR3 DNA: TGTGCCAGCAGTTCGGGCGACGAGCAGTACTTC
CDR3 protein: CASSSGDEQYF

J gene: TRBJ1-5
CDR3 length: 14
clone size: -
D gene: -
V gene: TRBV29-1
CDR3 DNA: TGCAGCGTCGCCGGGACACGGCCTAATCAGCCCCAGCATTTT
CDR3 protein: CSVAGTRPNQPQHF

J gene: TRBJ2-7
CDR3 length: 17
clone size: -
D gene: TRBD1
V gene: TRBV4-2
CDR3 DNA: TGTGCCAGCAGCCAAGATTTGGGACAGGGGTCATGGAGCGAGCAGTACTTC
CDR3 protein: CASSQDLGQGSWSEQYF

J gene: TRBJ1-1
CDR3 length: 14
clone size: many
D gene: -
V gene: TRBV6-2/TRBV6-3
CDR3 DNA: TGTGCCAGCAGTTCTCATCTACCGGACACTGAAGCTTTCTTT
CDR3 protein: CASSSHLPDTEAFF

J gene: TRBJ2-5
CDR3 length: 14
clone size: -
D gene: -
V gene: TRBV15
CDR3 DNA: TGTGCCACCAGCATGGACGGGAGCCTTTCGACCCAGTACTTC
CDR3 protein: CATSMDGSLSTQYF

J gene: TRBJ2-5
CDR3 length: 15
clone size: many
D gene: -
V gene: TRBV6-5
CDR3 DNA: TGTGCCAGCAGTTACTGGGGGGCGCGGACCCGGACCCAGTACTTC
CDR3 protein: CASSYWGARTRTQYF

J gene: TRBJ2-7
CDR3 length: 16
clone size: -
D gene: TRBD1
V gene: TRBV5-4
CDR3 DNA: TGTGCCAGCAGCTTGCCCTGGACAGGGGGCGTGAGCGAGCAGTACTTC
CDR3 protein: CASSLPWTGGVSEQYF

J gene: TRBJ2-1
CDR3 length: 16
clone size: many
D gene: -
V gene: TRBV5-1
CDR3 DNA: TGCGCCAGCAGCTTGTGGGGGGACAGTTCCTACAATGAGCAGTTCTTC
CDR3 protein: CASSLWGDSSYNEQFF

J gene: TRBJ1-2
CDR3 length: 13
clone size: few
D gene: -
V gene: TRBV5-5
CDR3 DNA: TGTGCCAGCAGCCAGTATTCGGGTAGCGGCTACACCTTC
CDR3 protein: CASSQYSGSGYTF

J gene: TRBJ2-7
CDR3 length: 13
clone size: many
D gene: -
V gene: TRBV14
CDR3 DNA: TGTGCCAGCAGCCAAGATTTGCACTACGAGCAGTACTTC
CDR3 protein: CASSQDLHYEQYF

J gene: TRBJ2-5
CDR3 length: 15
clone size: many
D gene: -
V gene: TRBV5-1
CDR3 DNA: TGCGCCAGCAGCTTGAGTGCAGGACCCGAAGAGACCCAGTACTTC
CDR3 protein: CASSLSAGPEETQYF

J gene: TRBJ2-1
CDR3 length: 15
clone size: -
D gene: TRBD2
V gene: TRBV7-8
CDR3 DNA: TGTGCCAGCAGCTTTCGGGAGGGGGTGACCAATGAGCAGTTCTTC
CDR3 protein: CASSFREGVTNEQFF

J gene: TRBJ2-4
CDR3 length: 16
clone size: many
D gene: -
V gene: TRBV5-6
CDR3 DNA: TGTGCCAGCAGCATTCCAAACTTAGTAGCCAAAAACATTCAGTACTTC
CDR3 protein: CASSIPNLVAKNIQYF

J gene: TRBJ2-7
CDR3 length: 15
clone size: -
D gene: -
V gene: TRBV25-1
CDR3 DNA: TGTGCCAGCAGTGAAGGTGGGGCAGGGACCTACGAGCAGTACTTC
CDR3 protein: CASSEGGAGTYEQYF